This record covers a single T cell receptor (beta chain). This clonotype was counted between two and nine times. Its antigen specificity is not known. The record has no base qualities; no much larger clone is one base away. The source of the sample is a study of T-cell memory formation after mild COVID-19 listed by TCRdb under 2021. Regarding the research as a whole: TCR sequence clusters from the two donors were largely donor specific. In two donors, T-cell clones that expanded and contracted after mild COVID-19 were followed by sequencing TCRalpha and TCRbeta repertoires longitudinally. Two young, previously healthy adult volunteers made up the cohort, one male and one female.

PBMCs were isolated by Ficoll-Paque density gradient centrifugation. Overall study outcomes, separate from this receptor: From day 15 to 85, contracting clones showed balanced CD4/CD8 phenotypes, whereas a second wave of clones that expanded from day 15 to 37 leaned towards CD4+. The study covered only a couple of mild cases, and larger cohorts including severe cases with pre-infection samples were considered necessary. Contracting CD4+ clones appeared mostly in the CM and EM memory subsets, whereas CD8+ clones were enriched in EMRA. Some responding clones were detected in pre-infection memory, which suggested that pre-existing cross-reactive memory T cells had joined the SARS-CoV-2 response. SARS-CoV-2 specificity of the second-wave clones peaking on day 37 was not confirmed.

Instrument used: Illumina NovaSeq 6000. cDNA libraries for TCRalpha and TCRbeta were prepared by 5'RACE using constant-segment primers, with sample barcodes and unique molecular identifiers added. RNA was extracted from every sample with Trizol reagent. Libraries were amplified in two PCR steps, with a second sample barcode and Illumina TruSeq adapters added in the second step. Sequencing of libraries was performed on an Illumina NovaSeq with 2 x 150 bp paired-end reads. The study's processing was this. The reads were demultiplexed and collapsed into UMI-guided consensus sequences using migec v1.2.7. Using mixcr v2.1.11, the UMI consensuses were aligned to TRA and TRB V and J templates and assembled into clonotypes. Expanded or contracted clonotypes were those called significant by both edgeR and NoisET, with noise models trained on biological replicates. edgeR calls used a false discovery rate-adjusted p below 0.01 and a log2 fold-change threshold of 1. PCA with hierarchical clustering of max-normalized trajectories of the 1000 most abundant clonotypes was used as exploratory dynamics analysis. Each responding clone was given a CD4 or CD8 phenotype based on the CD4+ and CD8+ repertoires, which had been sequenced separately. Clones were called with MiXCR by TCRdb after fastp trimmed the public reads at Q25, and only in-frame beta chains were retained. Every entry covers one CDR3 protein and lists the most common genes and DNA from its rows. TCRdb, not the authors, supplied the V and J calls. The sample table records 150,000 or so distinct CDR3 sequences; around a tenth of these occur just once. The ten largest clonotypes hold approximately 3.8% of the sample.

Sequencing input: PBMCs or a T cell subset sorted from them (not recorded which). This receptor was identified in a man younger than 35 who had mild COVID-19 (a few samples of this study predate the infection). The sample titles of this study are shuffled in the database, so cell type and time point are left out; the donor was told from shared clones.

The encoded CDR3 is CASSEGTSVYTDTQYF. The DNA sequence is given as TGCGCCAGCAGTGAGGGGACTAGCGTCTACACAGATACGCAGTATTTT. The sequence is built from TRBV10-2 and TRBJ2-3; TRBD2 fits 10 bases in the junction. Reading the germline V gene gives CDR1 WSHSY and CDR2 SAAADI. Measured from the cysteine to the phenylalanine, the CDR3 is 16 residues long. The kept DNA is CDR3 alone, 48 bases in frame from the first base. Compared with germline, V lacks 2 bases and J lacks 2 bases; bases without a gene match: 4.